The source of this T cell receptor (beta chain) is a study of T cells expressing NK-cell markers. On this clonotype itself: Its antigen remains unidentified.

Study-level results: In more than five donors, dominant CD3+CD56+NKG2C+ clonotypes ranked among the top 10 CD8+ clonotypes.

TCRdb re-called the 5' RACE reads; one entry per CDR3 protein, DNA not given. In total, the table holds some 410,000 distinct CDR3 sequences. The TCR sequence derives from a woman between 18 and 75 years old in good health. Sequencing was done on a sample of blood T cells: a sorted CD56 or NKG2C T cell subset, CD4+ or CD8+ T cells, or bulk PBMC T cells (not recorded which).

CDR3 sequence: CSARDLGGYLNEQFF. The chain links TRBV20-1 to TRBJ2-1. CDR1 DFQATT and CDR2 SNEGSKA come from the germline V gene (reference sequence). The CDR3 runs to 15 residues.